The count of the clone carrying this T cell receptor (beta chain) is one. The PCR employed 60 Vbeta primers together with 13 Jbeta primers. Repertoires were generated with immunoSEQ multiplex PCR, while TCRdb's copy carries only in-frame clones and drops some. The sample yields roughly 140,000 clones, around 79% seen once. These data belong to a study of cytomegalovirus exposure and HLA in healthy donors. J lost 5 bases, V lost 2 bases, and 13 bases had no gene match. Germline V gives CDR1 SGHAT, CDR2 FQNNGV. The CDR3 is 17 residues long. V and J are TRBV11-2 and TRBJ1-2, with 8 bases lining up with TRBD1. This sequence was found in a human donor in good health. Sequencing was carried out using PBMCs. DNA of the CDR3: TGTGCCAGCAGCTTACGCCGGACAGGGATGACGGAGTATGGCTACACCTTC. Amino acids: CASSLRRTGMTEYGYTF.